This T cell receptor beta chain was documented in a study of T-cell memory formation after mild COVID-19. Study overall: Largely, the TCR clusters proved donor specific. The study's findings and limits: Contracting clones localized mainly to CM and EM when CD4+ and mainly to EMRA when CD8+.

This clonotype has only a few counts. Its antigen is unidentified. TCRdb re-analysed the 5' RACE reads in MiXCR, keeping a single row per CDR3 protein. The repertoire includes 350,000 to 450,000 distinct CDR3 sequences, approximately 20% of them detected once, and 8.4% sits in the top ten. The sequence was obtained from an adult woman who had mild COVID-19 (a few samples of this study predate the infection). Cell type and time point are not known. Sequenced material: PBMCs or a T cell subset sorted from them (not recorded which).

The CDR3 region has the DNA TGTGCCAGCAGTCGGGACAGACCCCGGGTTACCCAGTACTTC. Translation gives CASSRDRPRVTQYF. The J gene is TRBJ2-5, the V gene TRBV12-3 or TRBV12-4; 7 bases are shared with TRBD1. The CDR3 sequence is 14 residues long. V trimming: 5 bases; J trimming: 8 bases; junction bases outside the gene matches: 11.